Presented here are 5 T cell receptor beta chains from one specimen sequenced in a study of shared clonotypes between healthy human individuals. Profiling relied on immunoSEQ multiplex PCR, and the TCRdb table lists in-frame clones only, not all of them. Altogether around 2.5 million clones are present, approximately 93% being singletons, with the ten largest covering about 0.38%. The sequenced sample consisted of naive CD4+ T cells from PBMCs. Subset reported: CD45RA+ positively selected. These receptors all stem from a man younger than 30 in good health. Some clones in this sample may be carry-over from other donors' samples.

The genes are TRBV5-4 and TRBJ2-6; no reliable D call. Germline loops: CDR1 SGHNT, CDR2 YYREEE (reference sequence). The CDR3 sequence is 16 residues long. Trimming cost V 4 bases and J 3 bases, with 14 bases left between them. CDR3 DNA: TGTGCCAGCAGCCTTCCTGGGTCGGGTGGGGCCAACGTCCTGACTTTC. Its translation: CASSLPGSGGANVLTF.

The chain employs TRBV25-1 and TRBJ1-4; tentative D call: TRBD1 (6 bases). The CDR3 is 16 amino acids. Trimming shortened V by 4 bases and J by 8 bases, and 20 bases separated the two germline ends. Germline V lookup: CDR1 MGHDK, CDR2 SYGVNS. CDR3 DNA sequence: TGTGCCAGCAGTGGGGACAAAGTCCCACTAGGAGAAAAACTGTTTTTT. This sequence encodes CASSGDKVPLGEKLFF. The full variable domain, with the rest looked up from reference TRBV25-1 and TRBJ1-4, is EADIYQTPRYLVIGTGKKITLECSQTMGHDKMYWYQQDPGMELHLIHYSYGVNSTEKGDLSSESTVSRIRTEHFPLTLESARPSHTSQYLCASSGDKVPLGEKLFFGSGTQLSVL.

The rearrangement links TRBV7-3 to TRBJ2-1; 8 positions agree with TRBD2. Losses at the gene ends were 5 bases for V and 5 bases for J; bases not matched to a gene: 14. In germline, CDR1 is SGHTA, CDR2 FQGTGA. This CDR3 has 17 residues. The CDR3 region is CASSQRRGVGRDNEQFF. The CDR3 DNA reads TGTGCCAGCAGCCAACGGCGGGGGGTCGGACGGGACAATGAGCAGTTCTTC.

The rearrangement joins TRBV6-1 to TRBJ2-7, with D tentatively TRBD1 (6 bases). V was cut by 6 bases and J by 7 bases, with 19 bases left in between. The CDR3 loop spans 14 amino acids. The germline CDR1 and CDR2 sequences are MNHNS and SASEGT. The CDR3 sequence: CASSQGPQGWEQYF. The CDR3 nucleotides read TGTGCCAGCAGCCAGGGGCCCCAGGGGTGGGAGCAGTACTTC.

V is TRBV4-3 and J is TRBJ2-3; TRBD2 matches at 14 bases. J gave up 3 bases and V 0 bases, and 11 bases lay outside the gene matches. The CDR3 sequence is 20 residues long. Looked up from germline, CDR1 is LGHNA and CDR2 is YSLEER. As DNA, the CDR3 is TGCGCCAGCAGCCAAGATCTCGTGACTAGCGGGAGGGCCGGGACAGATACGCAGTATTTT. It is translated as CASSQDLVTSGRAGTDTQYF.